Below are 31 T cell receptor beta chains sequenced from a single sample in a study of monozygotic twins with inflammatory bowel disease. TCRdb reworked the 5' RACE reads into one entry per CDR3 protein, no DNA. This sample contains roughly 150,000 distinct CDR3 sequences. Source material: blood. The receptors shown here come from a human donor with ulcerative colitis or Crohn's disease, or a healthy co-twin of an affected twin (not recorded which).

The genes are TRBV12-3 or TRBV12-4 and TRBJ2-1; TCRdb selects TRBD2, and the lack of DNA leaves this call unchecked. The CDR3 is made up of 15 amino acids. The CDR3 region is CASSRNPGLGNEQFF.

The V call is TRBV25-1, the J call TRBJ2-5; TCRdb outputs TRBD1, but without DNA this stays unchecked. The CDR3 has 15 residues. The germline gives CDR1 MGHDK, CDR2 SYGVNS. CDR3 protein: CASSVPGTGRETQYF.

The chain links TRBV29-1 to TRBJ2-5. This CDR3 is built from 13 residues. The germline gives CDR1 SQVTM, CDR2 ANQGSEA. CDR3 protein: CSVCRQVEETQYF.

This chain uses TRBV6-2 or TRBV6-3 with TRBJ2-7; the TCRdb D gene call, TRBD2, has no DNA to confirm it. Germline CDR1 reads MNHEY; CDR2 reads SVGEGT. The CDR3 has 15 amino acids. CDR3 sequence: CASSYAAGVGGEQYF.

V usage is TRBV20-1 and J usage is TRBJ2-7; TCRdb selects TRBD1, and the lack of DNA leaves this call unchecked. The CDR3 has 13 amino acids. Germline V gives CDR1 DFQATT, CDR2 SNEGSKA (reference sequence). The CDR3 loop reads CSARNGGLGEQYF.

The V gene is TRBV6-2 or TRBV6-3, the J gene TRBJ1-5. There are 12 residues in the CDR3. Germline V gene sequence: CDR1 MNHEY, CDR2 SVGEGT. CDR3: CASSRGDQPQHF.

J is TRBJ2-3 and V is TRBV7-2; the D gene TCRdb calls, TRBD1, cannot be checked with no DNA. Germline V gene data show CDR1 as SGHTA and CDR2 as FQGNSA. The CDR3 contains 17 residues. CDR3 protein: CASSLYPSGTVTDTQYF.

The chain employs TRBV5-5 and TRBJ2-1; TCRdb lists TRBD2, though no DNA is available to test this call. The CDR3 sequence is 16 residues long. In germline, CDR1 is SGHKS, CDR2 YYEKEE (reference sequence). The CDR3 spells CASSLEWRETDNEQFF.

The chain couples TRBV7-9 to TRBJ1-1; without DNA, the TCRdb call of TRBD1 cannot be checked. The CDR3 has 15 residues. The germline gives CDR1 SEHNR, CDR2 FQNEAQ (reference sequence). The CDR3 loop is CASSSTGQMNTEAFF.

The chain combines TRBV19 with TRBJ2-1; TCRdb returns TRBD2, unconfirmable since there is no DNA. Germline V gene sequence: CDR1 LNHDA, CDR2 SQIVND (reference sequence). The CDR3 totals 16 residues. The CDR3 protein is CASSIDTSGPYNEQFF.

This chain joins TRBV12-3 or TRBV12-4 and TRBJ1-5; checking the TCRdb D call of TRBD1 is not possible without DNA. The length of the CDR3 is 15 residues. The CDR3 sequence is CASSLKGPGSQPQHF.

This chain links TRBV18 with TRBJ2-7; TCRdb outputs TRBD2, but without DNA this stays unchecked. The CDR3 has 12 residues. Germline CDR1 and CDR2: KGHSH and LQKENI. The CDR3 sequence is CASSDLVAEQYF.

The chain has TRBV5-1 and TRBJ2-1; TCRdb's D call of TRBD2 is untestable without DNA. The CDR3 is 14 residues long. Germline CDR1 SGHRS, CDR2 YFSETQ. This CDR3 is CASSPLTSGDEQFF.

The chain has TRBV4-2 and TRBJ2-5; with no DNA, the TCRdb D assignment of TRBD2 cannot be verified. The CDR3 covers 16 residues. The germline V gene encodes CDR1 LGHNA and CDR2 YNFKEQ. The CDR3 here is CASSQAVTSSQETQYF.

V and J are TRBV5-1 and TRBJ1-1; checking the TCRdb D call of TRBD1 is not possible without DNA. The germline V gene encodes CDR1 SGHRS and CDR2 YFSETQ. This CDR3 is built from 14 residues. The CDR3 region is CASSLEGGTTEAFF.

The chain is built from TRBV10-3 and TRBJ2-7; TCRdb's assignment of TRBD2 cannot be checked, as there is no DNA. The CDR3 length is 14 residues. Germline V gene sequence: CDR1 ENHRY, CDR2 SYGVKD. CDR3 sequence: CAVTPAVPNYEQYF.

This chain uses TRBV10-3 with TRBJ2-2; TCRdb picks TRBD1, but there is no DNA to check that call. This CDR3 is built from 14 residues. The germline V gene has CDR1 ENHRY and CDR2 SYGVKD. The CDR3 protein is CAIEGQGGTGELFF.

CDR3 sequence reads: CASSLVGGTGNTIYF. The rearrangement joins TRBV7-3 to TRBJ1-3; TCRdb indicates TRBD1, and absent DNA this call remains unverified. Germline values: CDR1 SGHTA, CDR2 FQGTGA. The CDR3 is 15 amino acids.

The V gene is TRBV3-1, the J gene TRBJ1-4; TCRdb calls TRBD1, which cannot be checked without DNA. The CDR3 has 15 residues. The germline CDR1 and CDR2 sequences are LGHDT and YNNKEL (reference sequence). This CDR3 is CASSQAGTENEKLFF.

The gene calls are TRBV6-5 and TRBJ1-1. This CDR3 has 13 residues. Germline V CDR1 and CDR2: MNHEY, SVGAGI. This CDR3 reads CASSYGLSTEAFF.

The chain recombines TRBV5-6 with TRBJ2-1; the TRBD2 assignment by TCRdb is unverifiable without DNA. The CDR3 covers 14 residues. Germline-derived CDR1 and CDR2 are SGHDT and YYEEEE. The CDR3 reads CASSGGLANNEQFF.

V and J are TRBV6-5 and TRBJ1-2; TCRdb's D call, TRBD1, is unchecked because there is no DNA. This CDR3 region has 13 residues. CDR1 and CDR2 from the germline V gene are MNHEY and SVGAGI. The CDR3 region is CASSYGGFYGYTF.

The genes are TRBV5-4 and TRBJ2-7. The CDR3 contains 14 residues. CDR1 and CDR2 from the germline V gene are SGHNT and YYREEE (reference sequence). The CDR3: CASSCQGCFYEQYF.

The J gene is TRBJ2-1, the V gene TRBV11-3; the TCRdb call, TRBD1, lacks DNA for checking. The length of the CDR3 is 14 residues. Germline-derived CDR1 and CDR2 are SGHNT and YENEEA. CDR3 in amino acids: CASSPGAAYNEQFF.

The V call is TRBV20-1, the J call TRBJ2-7; TCRdb designates TRBD2, a call that cannot be tested without DNA. Germline CDR1 is DFQATT and CDR2 is SNEGSKA (reference sequence). The CDR3 extends over 15 amino acids. CDR3 amino acids: CSAKVGGNLAGEQYF.

The V call is TRBV29-1, the J call TRBJ2-5. CDR1 and CDR2 from the germline V gene are SQVTM and ANQGSEA. The CDR3 loop spans 12 amino acids. The CDR3 sequence is CSGYIVGETQYF.

This chain joins TRBV4-1 and TRBJ1-1. CDR3 length: 14 amino acids. The germline CDR1 and CDR2 sequences are MGHRA and YSYEKL. CDR3 amino acids: CASSQDNRNTEAFF.

The rearrangement links TRBV20-1 to TRBJ2-7; TCRdb lists TRBD2, though no DNA is available to test this call. This CDR3 has 14 residues. Germline V CDR1 and CDR2: DFQATT, SNEGSKA (reference sequence). CDR3 amino acids: CSATPRQLSYEQYF.

This chain joins TRBV29-1 and TRBJ2-1; the TCRdb D gene call, TRBD1, has no DNA to confirm it. The CDR3 extends over 15 amino acids. Germline lookup yields CDR1 SQVTM and CDR2 ANQGSEA. CDR3 residues: CSVGADRGVGNEQFF.

The CDR3 spells CASSYSKQGALYEQYF. The chain combines TRBV6-5 with TRBJ2-7; there is no DNA to check the TCRdb D call of TRBD1. Germline lookup yields CDR1 MNHEY and CDR2 SVGAGI. This CDR3 contains 16 residues.

The V call is TRBV7-3, the J call TRBJ2-5; TCRdb reports TRBD2, a call that lacks DNA to check it against. Germline V gene data show CDR1 as SGHTA and CDR2 as FQGTGA. CDR3 size: 14 residues. The CDR3: CASSLMPSKETQYF. Based on the CDR3 plus reference TRBV7-3 and TRBJ2-5, the full variable domain is GAGVSQTPSNKVTEKGKYVELRCDPISGHTALYWYRQSLGQGPEFLIYFQGTGAADDSGLPNDRFFAVRPEGSVSTLKIQRTERGDSAVYLCASSLMPSKETQYFGPGTRLLVL.